The T cell receptor (beta chain) under discussion was sequenced for a study of blood T cells in healthy people across ages. Study observations and caveats: Per million T cells, TCR beta diversity dropped roughly linearly as age increased.

To note about this clonotype: The target antigen is unknown. One junction end disagrees with the germline gene, perhaps due to a read error.

Each sample gave at least 6 million isolated PBMCs. CDR3 length equals 12 residues. Germline loops: CDR1 DFQATT, CDR2 SNEGSKA (reference sequence). The second PCR ran roughly 6 to 11 cycles with a sample-barcoded 5' primer and J-beta primers. At least 2.5 million CDR3-containing paired-end reads were obtained per sample. Each CDR3 protein gets one entry after TCRdb re-called the 5' RACE reads with MiXCR. The sample has 1.5 million to 2 million distinct CDR3 sequences; 28% are singletons. J is TRBJ1-2 and V is TRBV20-1; 8 bases match TRBD1. Source material: blood. The sequence was obtained from a young woman in good health. CDR3: CGATDRGYGYTF. Written as DNA, the CDR3 is TGCGGTGCGACCGACAGGGGCTATGGCTACACCTTC.